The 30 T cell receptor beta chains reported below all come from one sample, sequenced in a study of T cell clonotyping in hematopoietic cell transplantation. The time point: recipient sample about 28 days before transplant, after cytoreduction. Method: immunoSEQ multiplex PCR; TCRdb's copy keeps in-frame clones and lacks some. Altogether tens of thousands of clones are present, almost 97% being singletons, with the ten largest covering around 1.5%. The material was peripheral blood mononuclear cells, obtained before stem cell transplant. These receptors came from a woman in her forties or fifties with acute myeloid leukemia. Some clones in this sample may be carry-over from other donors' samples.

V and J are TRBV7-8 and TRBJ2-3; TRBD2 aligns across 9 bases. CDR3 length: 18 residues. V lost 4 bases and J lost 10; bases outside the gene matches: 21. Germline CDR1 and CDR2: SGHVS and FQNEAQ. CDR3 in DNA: TGTGCCAGCAGCTCCCAGAACGTCATCGGGACTAGCCTCGATGCGCAGTATTTT. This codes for CASSSQNVIGTSLDAQYF.

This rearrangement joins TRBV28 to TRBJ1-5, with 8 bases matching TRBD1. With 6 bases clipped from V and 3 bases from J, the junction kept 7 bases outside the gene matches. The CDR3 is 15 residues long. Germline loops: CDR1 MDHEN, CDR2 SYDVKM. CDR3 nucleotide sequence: TGTGCCAGCAGCCCAACAGGGGGAAACAATCAGCCCCAGCATTTT. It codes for CASSPTGGNNQPQHF.

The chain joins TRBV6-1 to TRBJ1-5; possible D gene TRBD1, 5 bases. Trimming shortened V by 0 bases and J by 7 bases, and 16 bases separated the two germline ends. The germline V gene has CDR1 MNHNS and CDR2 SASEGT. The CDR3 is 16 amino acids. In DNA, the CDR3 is TGTGCCAGCAGTGAAGCCAGACTTACCTGGGGCCAGCCCCAGCATTTT. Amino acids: CASSEARLTWGQPQHF.

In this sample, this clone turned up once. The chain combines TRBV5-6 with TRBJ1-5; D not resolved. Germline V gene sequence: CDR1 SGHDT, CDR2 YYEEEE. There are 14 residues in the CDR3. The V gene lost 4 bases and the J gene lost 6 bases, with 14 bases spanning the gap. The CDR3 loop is CASSEWRVGQPQHF. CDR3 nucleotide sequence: TGTGCCAGCAGCGAATGGAGGGTTGGTCAGCCCCAGCATTTT.

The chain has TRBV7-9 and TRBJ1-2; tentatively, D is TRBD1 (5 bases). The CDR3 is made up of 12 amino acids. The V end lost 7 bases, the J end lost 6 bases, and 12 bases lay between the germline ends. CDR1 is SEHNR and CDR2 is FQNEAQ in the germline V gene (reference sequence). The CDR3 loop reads CASTLGGDGYTF. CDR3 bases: TGTGCCAGCACCCTTGGAGGGGATGGCTACACCTTC.

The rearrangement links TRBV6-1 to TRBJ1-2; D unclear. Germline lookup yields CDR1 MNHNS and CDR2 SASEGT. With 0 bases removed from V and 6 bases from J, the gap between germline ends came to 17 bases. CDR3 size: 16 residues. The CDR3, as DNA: TGTGCCAGCAGTGAAGCTACCCGAGGAGGCCTAGATGGCTACACCTTC. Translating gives CASSEATRGGLDGYTF.

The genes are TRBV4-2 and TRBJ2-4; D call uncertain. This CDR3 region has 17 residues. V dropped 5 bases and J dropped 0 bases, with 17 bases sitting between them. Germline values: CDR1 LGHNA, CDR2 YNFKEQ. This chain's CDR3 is CASSEKGRTLAKNIQYF. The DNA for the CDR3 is TGTGCCAGCAGCGAAAAAGGGCGTACTCTAGCCAAAAACATTCAGTACTTC.

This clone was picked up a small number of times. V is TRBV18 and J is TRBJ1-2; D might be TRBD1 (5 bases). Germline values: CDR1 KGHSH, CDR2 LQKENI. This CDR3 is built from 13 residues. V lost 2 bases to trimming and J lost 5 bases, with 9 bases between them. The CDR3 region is CASSPAREYGYTF. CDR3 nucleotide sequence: TGTGCCAGCTCACCAGCCAGGGAATATGGCTACACCTTC.

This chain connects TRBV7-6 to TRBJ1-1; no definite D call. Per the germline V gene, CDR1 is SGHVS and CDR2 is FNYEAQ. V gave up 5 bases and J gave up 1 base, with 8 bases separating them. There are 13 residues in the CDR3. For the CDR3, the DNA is TGTGCCAGCAGCCGCGAAAAGAACACTGAAGCTTTCTTT. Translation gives CASSREKNTEAFF.

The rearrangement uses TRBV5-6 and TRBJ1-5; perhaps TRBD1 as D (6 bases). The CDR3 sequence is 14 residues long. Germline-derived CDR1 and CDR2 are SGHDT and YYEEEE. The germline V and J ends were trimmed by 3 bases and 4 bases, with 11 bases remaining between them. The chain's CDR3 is CASSYLTGNQPQHF. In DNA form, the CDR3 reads TGTGCCAGCAGCTACCTCACAGGGAATCAGCCCCAGCATTTT.

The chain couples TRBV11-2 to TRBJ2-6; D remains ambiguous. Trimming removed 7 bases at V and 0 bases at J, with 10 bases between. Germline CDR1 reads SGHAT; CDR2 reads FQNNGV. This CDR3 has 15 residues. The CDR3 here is CASNAIGSGANVLTF. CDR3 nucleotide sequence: TGTGCCAGCAACGCGATAGGCTCTGGGGCCAACGTCCTGACTTTC.

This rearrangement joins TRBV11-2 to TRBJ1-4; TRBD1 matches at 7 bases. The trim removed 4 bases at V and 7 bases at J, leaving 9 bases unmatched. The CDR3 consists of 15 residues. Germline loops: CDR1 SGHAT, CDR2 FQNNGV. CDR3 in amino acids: CASSSYRQGSEKLFF. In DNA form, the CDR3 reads TGTGCCAGCAGCTCTTACCGACAGGGCAGTGAAAAACTGTTTTTT.

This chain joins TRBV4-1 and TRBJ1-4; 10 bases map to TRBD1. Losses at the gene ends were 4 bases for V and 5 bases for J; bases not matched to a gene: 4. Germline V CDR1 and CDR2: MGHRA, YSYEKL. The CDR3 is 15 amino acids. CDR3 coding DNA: TGCGCCAGCAGCCTTCGGACAGGGGGAAATGAAAAACTGTTTTTT. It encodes CASSLRTGGNEKLFF.

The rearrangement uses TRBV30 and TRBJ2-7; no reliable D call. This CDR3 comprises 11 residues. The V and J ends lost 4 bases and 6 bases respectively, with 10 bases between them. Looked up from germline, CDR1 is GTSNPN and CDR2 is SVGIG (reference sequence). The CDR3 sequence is CAWNGRREQYF. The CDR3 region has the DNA TGTGCCTGGAATGGTAGGCGCGAGCAGTACTTC.

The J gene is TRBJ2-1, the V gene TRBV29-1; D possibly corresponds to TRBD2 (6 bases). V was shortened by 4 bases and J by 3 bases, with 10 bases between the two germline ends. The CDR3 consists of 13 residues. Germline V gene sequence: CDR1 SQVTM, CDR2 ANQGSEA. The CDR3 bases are TGCAGCGTTGGGGGACTGATCTACAATGAGCAGTTCTTC. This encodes CSVGGLIYNEQFF.

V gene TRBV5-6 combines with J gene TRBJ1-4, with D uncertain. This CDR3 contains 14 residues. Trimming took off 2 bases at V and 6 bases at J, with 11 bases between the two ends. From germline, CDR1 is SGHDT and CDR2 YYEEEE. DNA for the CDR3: TGTGCCAGCAGCTTTTTCCAGTGGGATGAAAAACTGTTTTTT. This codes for CASSFFQWDEKLFF.

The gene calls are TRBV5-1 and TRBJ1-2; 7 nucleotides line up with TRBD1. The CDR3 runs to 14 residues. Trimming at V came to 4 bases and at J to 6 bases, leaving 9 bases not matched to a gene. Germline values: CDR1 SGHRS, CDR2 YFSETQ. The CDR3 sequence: CASSRDSGGDGYTF. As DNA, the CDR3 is TGCGCCAGCAGCCGGGACAGCGGCGGGGATGGCTACACCTTC.

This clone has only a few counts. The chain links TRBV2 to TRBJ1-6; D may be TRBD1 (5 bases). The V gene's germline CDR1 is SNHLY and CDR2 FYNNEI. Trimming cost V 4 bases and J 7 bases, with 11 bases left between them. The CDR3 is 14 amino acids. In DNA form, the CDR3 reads TGTGCCAGCAGTGTGGGGACGGCGAATTCACCCCTCCACTTT. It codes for CASSVGTANSPLHF.

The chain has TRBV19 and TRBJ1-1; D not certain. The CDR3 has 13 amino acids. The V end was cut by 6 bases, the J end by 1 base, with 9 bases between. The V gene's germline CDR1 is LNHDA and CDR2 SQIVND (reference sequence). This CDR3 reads CASRAGRNTEAFF. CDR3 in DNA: TGTGCCAGTAGGGCGGGCCGGAACACTGAAGCTTTCTTT.

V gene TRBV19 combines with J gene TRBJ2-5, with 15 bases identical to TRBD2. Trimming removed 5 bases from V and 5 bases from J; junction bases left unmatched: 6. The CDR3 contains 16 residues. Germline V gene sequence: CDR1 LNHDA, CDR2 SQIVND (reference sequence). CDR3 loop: CASSEGLAGGFETQYF. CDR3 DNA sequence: TGTGCCAGTAGTGAGGGACTAGCGGGAGGATTTGAGACCCAGTACTTC.

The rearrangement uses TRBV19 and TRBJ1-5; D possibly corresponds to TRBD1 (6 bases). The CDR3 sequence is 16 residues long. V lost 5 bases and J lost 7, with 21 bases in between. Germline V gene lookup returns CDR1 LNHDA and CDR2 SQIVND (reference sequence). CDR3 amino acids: CASSLSPNRESQPQHF. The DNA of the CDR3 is TGTGCCAGTAGTCTTTCGCCGAACAGGGAATCACAGCCCCAGCATTTT.

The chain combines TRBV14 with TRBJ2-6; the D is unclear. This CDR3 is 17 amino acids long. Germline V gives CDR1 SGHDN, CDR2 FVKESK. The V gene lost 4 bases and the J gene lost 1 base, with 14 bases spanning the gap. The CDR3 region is CASSPRATQSGANVLTF. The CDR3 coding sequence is TGTGCCAGCAGCCCCCGGGCCACTCAATCTGGGGCCAACGTCCTGACTTTC.

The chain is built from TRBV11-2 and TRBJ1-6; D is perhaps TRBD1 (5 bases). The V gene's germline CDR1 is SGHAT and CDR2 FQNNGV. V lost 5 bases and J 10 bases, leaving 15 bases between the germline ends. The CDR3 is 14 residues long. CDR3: CASSVLGVGSPLHF. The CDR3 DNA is TGTGCCAGCAGCGTATTAGGGGTCGGGTCACCCCTCCACTTT. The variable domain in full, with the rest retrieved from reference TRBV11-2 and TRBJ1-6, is EAGVAQSPRYKIIEKRQSVAFWCNPISGHATLYWYQQILGQGPKLLIQFQNNGVVDDSQLPKDRFSAERLKGVDSTLKIQPAKLEDSAVYLCASSVLGVGSPLHFGNGTRLTVT.

The CDR3 DNA reads as TGCGCCAGCAGCTTGGGCGGCGTTCAGGTAGCTGAAGCTTTCTTT. Protein sequence: CASSLGGVQVAEAFF. The rearrangement uses TRBV5-1 and TRBJ1-1; D remains unclear. The germline gives CDR1 SGHRS, CDR2 YFSETQ. The CDR3 totals 15 residues. Trimming took off 0 bases at V and 6 bases at J, with 15 bases between the two ends. Using reference TRBV5-1 and TRBJ1-1 for the parts outside the CDR3, the full variable domain is KAGVTQTPRYLIKTRGQQVTLSCSPISGHRSVSWYQQTPGQGLQFLFEYFSETQRNKGNFPGRFSGRQFSNSRSEMNVSTLELGDSALYLCASSLGGVQVAEAFFGQGTRLTVV.

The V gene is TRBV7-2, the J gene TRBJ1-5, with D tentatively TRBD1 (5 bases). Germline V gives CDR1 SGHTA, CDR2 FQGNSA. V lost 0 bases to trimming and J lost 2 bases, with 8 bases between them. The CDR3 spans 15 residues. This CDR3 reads CASSLAPRGNQPQHF. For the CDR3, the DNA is TGTGCCAGCAGCTTAGCCCCCAGGGGCAATCAGCCCCAGCATTTT.

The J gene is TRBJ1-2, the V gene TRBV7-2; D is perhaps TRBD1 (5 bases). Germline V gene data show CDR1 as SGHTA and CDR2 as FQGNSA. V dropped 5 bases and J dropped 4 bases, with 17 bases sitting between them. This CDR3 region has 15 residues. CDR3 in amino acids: CASSLRGSQGYGYTF. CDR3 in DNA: TGTGCCAGCAGCCTCCGGGGCAGCCAAGGCTATGGCTACACCTTC. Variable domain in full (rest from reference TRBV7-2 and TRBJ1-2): GAGVSQSPSNKVTEKGKDVELRCDPISGHTALYWYRQSLGQGLEFLIYFQGNSAPDKSGLPSDRFSAERTGGSVSTLTIQRTQQEDSAVYLCASSLRGSQGYGYTFGSGTRLTVV.

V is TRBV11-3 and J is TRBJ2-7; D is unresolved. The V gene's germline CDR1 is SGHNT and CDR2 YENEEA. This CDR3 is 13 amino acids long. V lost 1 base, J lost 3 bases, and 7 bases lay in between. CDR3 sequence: CASSLVLHYEQYF. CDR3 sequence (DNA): TGTGCCAGCAGCTTAGTGCTACACTACGAGCAGTACTTC.

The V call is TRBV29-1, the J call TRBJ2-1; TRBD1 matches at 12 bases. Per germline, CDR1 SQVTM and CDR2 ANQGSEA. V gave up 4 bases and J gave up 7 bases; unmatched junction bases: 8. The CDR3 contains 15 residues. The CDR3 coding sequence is TGCAGCGTTGGGGGGGGACAGGGGGCATTAAATGAGCAGTTCTTC. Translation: CSVGGGQGALNEQFF.

The CDR3 DNA reads as TGTGCCTGGAGTATATTCCCTCCAGACCCTAGGGATGAGCAGTTCTTC. This codes for CAWSIFPPDPRDEQFF. V is TRBV30 and J is TRBJ2-1, with D unclear. Germline CDR1 is GTSNPN and CDR2 is SVGIG (reference sequence). The CDR3 consists of 16 residues. Trimming removed 2 bases at V and 8 bases at J, with 22 bases between.

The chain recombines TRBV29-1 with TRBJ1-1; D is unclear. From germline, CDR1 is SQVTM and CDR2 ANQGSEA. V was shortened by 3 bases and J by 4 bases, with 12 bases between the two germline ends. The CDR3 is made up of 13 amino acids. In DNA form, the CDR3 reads TGCAGCGTTGATGATCGGTGGAGCACTGAAGCTTTCTTT. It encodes CSVDDRWSTEAFF.